This T cell receptor beta chain was found in a study of T cell clonotyping in hematopoietic cell transplantation. Study as a whole: Recipient samples before transplant were obtained post-cytoreduction.

The germline gives CDR1 GTSNPN, CDR2 SVGIG (reference sequence). The germline V and J ends were trimmed by 3 bases and 2 bases, with 13 bases remaining between them. This CDR3 has 14 amino acids. This clone was seen a single time. The table came from immunoSEQ multiplex PCR; TCRdb's copy has only in-frame clones and leaves some out. The data contain about 80,000 clones, 96% of them seen just once; the ten biggest clones take up around 1.5%. Regarding time point: recipient sample about 28 days before transplant, after cytoreduction. The receptor was isolated from a woman between 50 and 59 years old with acute myeloid leukemia. Some clones in this sample may be carry-over from other donors' samples. The sequences come from peripheral blood mononuclear cells, collected before stem cell transplant. J is TRBJ1-2 and V is TRBV30, with D perhaps TRBD1 (5 bases). CDR3 sequence: CAWRRDRANYGYTF. The CDR3 nucleotides are TGTGCCTGGAGGCGCGACAGAGCAAACTATGGCTACACCTTC. Combining the CDR3 with reference TRBV30 and TRBJ1-2 gives the whole variable domain SQTIHQWPATLVQPVGSPLSLECTVEGTSNPNLYWYRQAAGRGLQLLFYSVGIGQISSEVPQNLSASRPQDRQFILSSKKLLLSDSGFYLCAWRRDRANYGYTFGSGTRLTVV.